This T cell receptor beta chain was sequenced in a study of post-analysis software for immune sequencing data (dated by TCRdb to the mid-2010s). The study in broad terms: The recorded disease courses included relapsing-remitting, secondary progressive and progressive-relapsing multiple sclerosis, and some patients had no subtype annotation. The multiple sclerosis patient repertoires were compared with around ten previously published healthy control repertoires from donors aged roughly 6 to 27 years. A subset of samples was prepared in parallel using single-end sample barcoding, then pooled and co-amplified after Illumina adapter ligation.

To demonstrate the VDJtools post-analysis software, the study profiled TCR beta repertoires from the peripheral blood of 10 to 15 young patients with multiple sclerosis. Multiple sclerosis patients were children and adolescents aged roughly 6 to 17 years. Broad study findings and their caveats: Direct clustering with F measure showed strong co-clustering of samples prepared in the same batch, prompting a batch-effect correction. Patients showed significantly higher frequencies than controls for about five TRBV segments, among them TRBV5-6, TRBV5-1 and TRBV20-1. Compared with controls, multiple sclerosis patients had significantly lower normalized Chao1 diversity, a finding suggesting substantial peripheral T-cell clonal expansion. The multiple sclerosis patient group was slightly younger than the control group.

Libraries were prepared through PCR. The run used an Illumina HiSeq 2500. To reduce PCR and sequencing biases, unique molecular identifiers were built into the TCR beta cDNA libraries. Per 1 to 10 million input T cells, approximately 500,000 cDNA molecules were obtained, such that each molecule approximated one T cell. The patient libraries were prepared and sequenced with the same protocol used for the earlier healthy control dataset. Samples belonging to the same batch were prepared together, multiplexed and sequenced on a shared HiSeq lane. The paper's processing steps were these. MIGEC handled the raw barcoded reads, throwing out single-read molecular identifier groups before consensus assembly and CDR3 extraction. VDJtools was used for post-analysis of the clonotype tables, and diversity was normalized by down-sampling every dataset to the size of the smallest sample. Repertoire overlap clustering matched CDR3 amino acid but not nucleotide sequences to correct batch-related cross-sample contamination. TCRdb ran its own pipeline on the public reads, namely fastp trimming at Q25 and MiXCR clone calling, and kept in-frame beta chains. Entries that share a CDR3 protein sequence are merged under the most common genes and DNA. The V and J calls and clone size are TCRdb's, not the authors'. In this sample the table shows about half a million distinct CDR3 sequences, under 55% of which occur a single time. The top ten hold about an eighth of the sample.

As regards this clonotype: Its antigen specificity is not known. No much larger clone is present one base from it, and per-base qualities are unavailable.

A distance of 8 bases separates the germline ends of V and J, which lose 0 bases and 5 bases respectively. CDR1 is given as SGHTA and CDR2 as FQGNSA, both from the germline V gene. Inclusive of the bounding cysteine and phenylalanine, the CDR3 is 15 residues long. Only the CDR3 part of the read is kept: 45 bases, read in frame from the first base. The clonotype originates from a girl under 18 with multiple sclerosis. Input material: blood. This chain is built from TRBV7-2 and TRBJ1-6, with no confident D gene call. The CDR3 sequence is CASSLAGPNNSPLHF. Here is the DNA: TGTGCCAGCAGCTTAGCAGGACCCAATAATTCACCCCTCCACTTT.